The source of this T cell receptor (beta chain) is a study of blood T cell repertoires in COVID-19. Study background: From T cells, B-cell-depleted T cells, or PBMCs came the material, which was cDNA or gDNA.

Profiling relied on immunoSEQ multiplex PCR, and the TCRdb table lists in-frame clones only, not all of them. The sample includes tens of thousands of clones, roughly 89% of them seen just once. V was clipped by 3 bases and J by 2 bases, with 9 bases between them. This CDR3 spans 14 amino acids. The germline V gene encodes CDR1 MNHEY and CDR2 SMNVEV (reference sequence). The sequenced sample was peripheral blood. This sequence originates from a man aged 50 to 60 with acute or convalescent COVID-19. The rearrangement joins TRBV27 to TRBJ2-3; D is perhaps TRBD1 (5 bases). The CDR3 loop is CASSFLGDTDTQYF. Here the CDR3 DNA reads TGTGCCAGCAGTTTCCTAGGGGACACAGATACGCAGTATTTT.